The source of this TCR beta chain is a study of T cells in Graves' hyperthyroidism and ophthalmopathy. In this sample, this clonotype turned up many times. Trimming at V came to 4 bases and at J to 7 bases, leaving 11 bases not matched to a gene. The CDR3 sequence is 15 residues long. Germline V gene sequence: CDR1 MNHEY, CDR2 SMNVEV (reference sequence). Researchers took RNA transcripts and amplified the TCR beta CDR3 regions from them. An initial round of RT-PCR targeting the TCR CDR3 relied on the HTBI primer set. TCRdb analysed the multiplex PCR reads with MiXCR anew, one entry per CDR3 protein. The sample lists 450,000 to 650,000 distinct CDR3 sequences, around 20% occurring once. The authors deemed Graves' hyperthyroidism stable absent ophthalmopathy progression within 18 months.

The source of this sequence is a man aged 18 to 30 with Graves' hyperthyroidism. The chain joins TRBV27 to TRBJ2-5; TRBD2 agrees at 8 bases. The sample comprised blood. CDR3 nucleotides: TGTGCCAGCAGTTCCCCCTTGCTTAGCGGGGCGACCCAGTACTTC. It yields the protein CASSSPLLSGATQYF.